These 22 T cell receptor beta chains were all obtained from the same sample, sequenced in a study of regulatory T cells in long-lasting Graves disease. Time point here: newly diagnosed GD, antithyroid drugs for less than 3 months. Making the TCR library involved RNA that had been extracted from PBMCs. Building of the TCR beta libraries involved iRepertoire HTBI primers and Arm-PCR of CDR3 regions. A single record per CDR3 protein comes from TCRdb applying MiXCR to the multiplex PCR reads. Among 300,000 to 400,000 distinct CDR3 sequences, 16% were seen once, and the ten largest hold roughly 27%. These data were also filed under a second study, of T cells in Graves' hyperthyroidism and ophthalmopathy.

The material was peripheral blood mononuclear cells (PBMCs), obtained at new diagnosis, from a patient treated with antithyroid drugs. The receptors shown here come from a man between 35 and 55 years old with Graves disease.

This clonotype was seen many times. The chain is built from TRBV7-2 and TRBJ2-3, with 8 positions matching TRBD1. The CDR3 is 12 amino acids. CDR1 SGHTA and CDR2 FQGNSA come from the germline V gene. V dropped 6 bases and J dropped 7; count of bases not matched to a gene: 3. The CDR3 region has the DNA TGTGCCAGCAGTCGACAGGGGTATACGCAGTATTTT. Amino acid sequence: CASSRQGYTQYF.

This clonotype was detected many times. The chain carries TRBV5-1 and TRBJ1-1; TRBD1 might be the D (5 bases). The V end was cut by 0 bases, the J end by 7 bases, with 16 bases between. The CDR3 is 15 amino acids. CDR1 is SGHRS, CDR2 YFSETQ, per germline. The CDR3 region is CASSLADADQGEAFF. DNA of the CDR3: TGCGCCAGCAGCTTGGCCGATGCTGATCAGGGTGAAGCTTTCTTT.

This clonotype came up many times. The chain uses TRBV2 and TRBJ2-7; no clear D gene. CDR3 size: 15 residues. Germline V gene lookup returns CDR1 SNHLY and CDR2 FYNNEI. The V and J ends lost 7 bases and 1 base respectively, with 17 bases between them. The CDR3: CASKESVATSYEQYF. The CDR3 DNA follows: TGTGCCAGCAAGGAATCGGTCGCGACTTCCTACGAGCAGTACTTC.

This clonotype came up many times. The rearrangement uses TRBV30 and TRBJ2-7; D call uncertain. This CDR3 contains 12 residues. V lost 0 bases, J lost 3 bases, and 6 bases lay in between. Germline V lookup: CDR1 GTSNPN, CDR2 SVGIG (reference sequence). DNA for the CDR3: TGTGCCTGGAGTGTTTTCGGCTACGAGCAGTACTTC. This encodes CAWSVFGYEQYF.

The table lists this clonotype with a few counts. V and J are TRBV6-2 or TRBV6-3 and TRBJ1-2; 9 bases align to TRBD1. CDR1 MNHEY and CDR2 SVGEGT come from the germline V gene. The CDR3 has 15 residues. After removal of 4 bases from V and 4 bases from J, the junction contained 7 bases not matched to a gene. CDR3 amino acids: CASSLDRGPFYGYTF. The CDR3 DNA follows: TGTGCCAGCAGTTTGGACAGGGGTCCCTTCTATGGCTACACCTTC.

Ten or more counts support this clonotype. V usage is TRBV20-1 and J usage is TRBJ2-5, with unresolved D. CDR3 length: 13 amino acids. V dropped 0 bases and J dropped 4 bases, with 9 bases sitting between them. CDR1 is DFQATT and CDR2 is SNEGSKA in the germline V gene (reference sequence). CDR3: CSARDIRGETQYF. The CDR3 nucleotides are TGCAGTGCTAGAGATATCCGAGGAGAGACCCAGTACTTC.

Only a few counts were recorded for this clonotype. This chain uses TRBV20-1 with TRBJ1-2, with D possibly TRBD1 on 5 matching bases. Between the trimmed V and J ends, which lost 3 bases and 4 bases, there was a span of 12 bases. The germline V gene encodes CDR1 DFQATT and CDR2 SNEGSKA (reference sequence). The CDR3 extends over 13 amino acids. In DNA form, the CDR3 reads TGCAGTGCTAGTGGACTCGGGGGCTATGGCTACACCTTC. Translated: CSASGLGGYGYTF.

Many counts were recorded for this clonotype. This sequence joins TRBV29-1 and TRBJ1-1; D call uncertain. V was trimmed by 6 bases and J by 1 base, leaving 6 bases between them. This CDR3 is built from 11 residues. Germline V gives CDR1 SQVTM, CDR2 ANQGSEA. As DNA, the CDR3 is TGCAGCGTGGCCCCGAACACTGAAGCTTTCTTT. Translation gives CSVAPNTEAFF.

This clonotype was counted many times. The chain carries TRBV2 and TRBJ1-2; the D gene is possibly TRBD1 (5 bases). With 7 bases removed from V and 5 bases from J, the gap between germline ends came to 14 bases. Germline lookup yields CDR1 SNHLY and CDR2 FYNNEI. There are 13 residues in the CDR3. The CDR3 loop is CASKELGTYGYTF. Written as DNA, the CDR3 is TGTGCCAGCAAAGAACTAGGGACTTATGGCTACACCTTC. Full variable domain (rest looked up from reference TRBV2 and TRBJ1-2): EPEVTQTPSHQVTQMGQEVILRCVPISNHLYFYWYRQILGQKVEFLVSFYNNEISEKSEIFDDQFSVERPDGSNFTLKIRSTKLEDSAMYFCASKELGTYGYTFGSGTRLTVV.

This clonotype was counted ten times or more. The chain joins TRBV5-6 to TRBJ2-3; D is uncertain. CDR3 size: 12 residues. The V gene lost 2 bases and the J gene lost 8 bases, with 9 bases spanning the gap. CDR1 is SGHDT and CDR2 is YYEEEE in the germline V gene. Here the CDR3 DNA reads TGTGCCAGCAGCTTCCGAGCCGGTACGCAGTATTTT. This gives the protein CASSFRAGTQYF.

This clonotype was seen a few times. Possible read error: a much larger clone is one base away. Without the conserved terminal phenylalanine or tryptophan, this CDR3 likely stems from a read error. V gene TRBV7-2 combines with J gene TRBJ2-7; D unclear. Germline V gives CDR1 SGHTA, CDR2 FQGNSA. There are 15 residues in the CDR3. V gave up 5 bases and J gave up 3 bases, with 17 bases separating them. This CDR3 is CASSLKETMGYEQYL. CDR3 nucleotide sequence: TGTGCCAGCAGCCTAAAGGAGACGATGGGCTACGAGCAGTACCTC.

In this sample, this clonotype turned up a few times. This chain connects TRBV20-1 to TRBJ2-7, with D perhaps matching TRBD1 (5 bases). Germline loops: CDR1 DFQATT, CDR2 SNEGSKA (reference sequence). V was cut by 5 bases and J by 3 bases, with 14 bases left in between. The CDR3 consists of 13 residues. The CDR3 here is CSARSGYGYEQYF. The CDR3 DNA reads TGCAGTGCTCGGTCAGGGTACGGCTACGAGCAGTACTTC.

Many counts were recorded for this clonotype. The chain combines TRBV6-1 with TRBJ2-5, with a weak D call TRBD1 (6 bases). CDR1 is MNHNS and CDR2 is SASEGT in the germline V gene. This CDR3 has 15 amino acids. V gave up 8 bases and J gave up 1 base, with 17 bases separating them. The CDR3 region is CASGRSGHPQETQYF. The CDR3 coding sequence is TGTGCCAGCGGGAGATCGGGACATCCCCAAGAGACCCAGTACTTC.

Notes on this clonotype: A much more abundant neighbour one base away suggests this may be a read error. The V and J genes are TRBV6-1 and TRBJ2-1, with 13 bases that match TRBD2. The J segment lost 12 bases and the V segment lost 4 bases, leaving 9 bases of the junction unmatched. The CDR3 length is 15 residues. Germline CDR1 reads MNHNS; CDR2 reads SASEGT. CDR3 nucleotides: TGTGCCAGCAGTGGGACTAGCGGGAGTAACGATGGGCAGTTCTTC. Translating gives CASSGTSGSNDGQFF.

This clonotype was detected many times. The genes are TRBV7-2 and TRBJ2-3; D might be TRBD2 (5 bases). The CDR3 is 11 residues long. V was clipped by 5 bases and J by 10 bases, with 10 bases between them. Per germline, CDR1 SGHTA and CDR2 FQGNSA. In nucleotides, the CDR3 is TGTGCCAGCAGCATCGACTACGCGCAGTATTTT. Translation: CASSIDYAQYF.

This clonotype showed up many times. V is TRBV28 and J is TRBJ1-1; D might be TRBD1 (5 bases). V was trimmed by 2 bases and J by 1 base, leaving 8 bases between them. Germline V gives CDR1 MDHEN, CDR2 SYDVKM. CDR3 length: 14 residues. CDR3 loop: CASSLQGPNTEAFF. In DNA form, the CDR3 reads TGTGCCAGCAGTTTACAGGGACCGAACACTGAAGCTTTCTTT.

The table lists this clonotype with many counts. V usage is TRBV28 and J usage is TRBJ2-4; 8 positions match TRBD1. V shed 7 bases and J 5 bases; nucleotides not matched to a gene: 7. Germline CDR1 MDHEN, CDR2 SYDVKM. CDR3 length equals 14 residues. In DNA, the CDR3 is TGTGCCAGCAACCCAGGGGGCGCCCAAAACATTCAGTACTTC. It codes for CASNPGGAQNIQYF.

This clonotype came up many times. The chain links TRBV4-1 to TRBJ2-7, with TRBD1 matching over 10 bases. CDR1 and CDR2 from the germline V gene are MGHRA and YSYEKL. The trim removed 2 bases at V and 1 base at J, leaving 5 bases unmatched. The CDR3 covers 16 residues. For the CDR3, the DNA is TGCGCCAGCAGCCAACCTCCGGGACAGGGGTCCTACGAGCAGTACTTC. As protein: CASSQPPGQGSYEQYF.

This clonotype was counted many times. The J gene is TRBJ2-7, the V gene TRBV6-1; 8 bases are shared with TRBD2. The CDR3 is 14 amino acids. CDR1 MNHNS and CDR2 SASEGT come from the germline V gene. Trimming at V came to 8 bases and at J to 0 bases, leaving 6 bases not matched to a gene. The CDR3 sequence is CASSIAGNSYEQYF. DNA of the CDR3: TGTGCCAGCTCAATAGCGGGGAACTCCTACGAGCAGTACTTC.

This clonotype has ten or more counts. The chain carries TRBV5-1 and TRBJ1-1, with D perhaps TRBD1 (6 bases). V lost 0 bases to trimming and J lost 5 bases, with 11 bases between them. Germline-derived CDR1 and CDR2 are SGHRS and YFSETQ. The CDR3 totals 14 residues. The CDR3 nucleotides read TGCGCCAGCAGCTTGGTACAGGGCGATACTGAAGCTTTCTTT. Its translation is CASSLVQGDTEAFF. The variable domain in full, completed from reference TRBV5-1 and TRBJ1-1, reads KAGVTQTPRYLIKTRGQQVTLSCSPISGHRSVSWYQQTPGQGLQFLFEYFSETQRNKGNFPGRFSGRQFSNSRSEMNVSTLELGDSALYLCASSLVQGDTEAFFGQGTRLTVV.

There are many counts of this clonotype. The V gene is TRBV5-5, the J gene TRBJ2-1, with D tentatively TRBD1 (6 bases). The CDR3 runs 13 residues. Germline lookup yields CDR1 SGHKS and CDR2 YYEKEE (reference sequence). V was clipped by 4 bases and J by 5 bases, with 10 bases between them. CDR3 sequence reads: CASSRTVDNEQFF. The CDR3 DNA reads TGTGCCAGCAGCCGGACAGTCGACAATGAGCAGTTCTTC.

This clonotype appeared many times. J is TRBJ2-2 and V is TRBV12-5, with 7 bases fitting TRBD2. Losses at the gene ends were 5 bases for V and 3 bases for J; bases not matched to a gene: 6. Germline-derived CDR1 and CDR2 are LGHNT and FRNRAP. The CDR3 has 15 amino acids. The CDR3 is CASGSGDSDTGELFF. The CDR3 DNA follows: TGTGCTAGTGGTAGCGGGGACTCAGACACCGGGGAGCTGTTTTTT.